One and the same sample provided the 15 T cell receptor beta chains below, sequenced in a study of cytomegalovirus exposure and HLA in healthy donors. This PCR relied on a set of 60 Vbeta primers and 13 Jbeta primers. Repertoires were generated with immunoSEQ multiplex PCR, while TCRdb's copy carries only in-frame clones and drops some. The sample yields under 110,000 clones, 60% to 75% seen once. Sequencing was done on a sample of PBMCs. The origin of the receptors is a male donor in good health and CMV-seropositive.

The table lists this clone with a few counts. The chain is built from TRBV2 and TRBJ1-2, with TRBD1 as a possible D gene (5 bases). The CDR3 extends over 14 amino acids. The germline V and J ends were trimmed by 6 bases and 0 bases, with 11 bases remaining between them. Germline CDR1 reads SNHLY; CDR2 reads FYNNEI. This CDR3 is CASRWTPSNYGYTF. The CDR3 bases are TGTGCCAGCAGGTGGACACCCTCTAACTATGGCTACACCTTC. The full variable domain, its missing parts supplied by reference TRBV2 and TRBJ1-2, is EPEVTQTPSHQVTQMGQEVILRCVPISNHLYFYWYRQILGQKVEFLVSFYNNEISEKSEIFDDQFSVERPDGSNFTLKIRSTKLEDSAMYFCASRWTPSNYGYTFGSGTRLTVV.

There are a few counts of this clone. The chain carries TRBV7-9 and TRBJ1-4; 7 positions agree with TRBD1. J lost 2 bases, V lost 6 bases, and 12 bases had no gene match. From germline, CDR1 is SEHNR and CDR2 FQNEAQ (reference sequence). The CDR3 length is 17 residues. CDR3 region: CASRVGQAVATNEKLFF. CDR3 DNA: TGTGCCAGCAGAGTAGGACAGGCCGTGGCCACTAATGAAAAACTGTTTTTT.

The chain recombines TRBV5-1 with TRBJ2-3, with 8 bases lining up with TRBD2. The CDR3 contains 17 residues. The V gene's germline CDR1 is SGHRS and CDR2 YFSETQ. V was clipped by 0 bases and J by 0 bases; unmatched bases: 6. CDR3 nucleotide sequence: TGCGCCAGCAGCTTGGCTCGGGGGGGTGCTAGCACAGATACGCAGTATTTT. Protein product: CASSLARGGASTDTQYF.

The CDR3 DNA reads as TGCGCCAGCAGTCCTGGGGGCGACGAGCAGTACTTC. Translated, it gives CASSPGGDEQYF. The chain uses TRBV4-1 and TRBJ2-7; weak D call: TRBD1 (6 bases). The germline V gene has CDR1 MGHRA and CDR2 YSYEKL. Trimming shortened V by 6 bases and J by 5 bases, and 11 bases separated the two germline ends. CDR3 length: 12 amino acids.

This chain connects TRBV20-1 to TRBJ1-1; D is unresolved. Germline V lookup: CDR1 DFQATT, CDR2 SNEGSKA (reference sequence). The CDR3 has 11 residues. Trimming stripped 3 bases from V and 8 bases from J, with 10 bases between. The CDR3 region has the DNA TGCAGTGCTAGTGGCGGGAACGAAGCTTTCTTT. The encoded protein is CSASGGNEAFF.

V is TRBV15 and J is TRBJ1-2, with TRBD1 identical over 9 bases. The V gene's germline CDR1 is LNHNV and CDR2 YYDKDF (reference sequence). The CDR3 is 22 residues long. With 0 bases clipped from V and 3 bases from J, the junction kept 23 bases outside the gene matches. This CDR3 reads CATSRDFLISGTGPKVDYGYTF. The DNA of the CDR3 is TGTGCCACCAGCAGAGATTTTCTAATCTCGGGGACAGGGCCAAAAGTTGACTATGGCTACACCTTC.

This clone was detected a few times. V and J are TRBV19 and TRBJ2-3; a possible D gene is TRBD2 (6 bases). CDR3 length: 14 residues. In germline, CDR1 is LNHDA, CDR2 SQIVND (reference sequence). Trimming took 5 bases from V and 4 from J, leaving 13 bases between them. The CDR3 region has the DNA TGTGCCAGTAGTCTACGGGAGAGGGCAGATACGCAGTATTTT. Translated, it gives CASSLRERADTQYF.

The chain links TRBV7-9 to TRBJ2-3, with 9 bases fitting TRBD2. J lost 4 bases, V lost 4 bases, and 12 bases had no gene match. Germline assignment: CDR1 SEHNR and CDR2 FQNEAQ (reference sequence). This CDR3 has 17 amino acids. Here the CDR3 DNA reads TGTGCCAGCAGCTATGCCCTAGCGGGGTCTAAGGCAGATACGCAGTATTTT. It yields the protein CASSYALAGSKADTQYF.

This chain links TRBV6-5 with TRBJ2-7; the match to TRBD1 covers 9 bases. Trimming cost V 2 bases and J 5 bases; bases outside gene matches: 4. This CDR3 region has 14 residues. Germline assignment: CDR1 MNHEY and CDR2 SVGAGI. The CDR3 region has the DNA TGTGCCAGCAGTTACGACAGGGGGGCACACGAGCAGTACTTC. Translated: CASSYDRGAHEQYF.

The CDR3 protein is CASSVVSGRGNEQFF. The DNA of the CDR3 is TGTGCCAGCAGCGTAGTATCCGGGAGAGGAAATGAGCAGTTCTTC. V and J are TRBV9 and TRBJ2-1; possible D gene TRBD2, 6 bases. Trimming shortened V by 0 bases and J by 7 bases, and 14 bases separated the two germline ends. Looked up from germline, CDR1 is SGDLS and CDR2 is YYNGEE. This CDR3 comprises 15 residues.

Concerning this clone itself: This same CDR3 is encoded by further DNA sequences in the sample. The chain uses TRBV27 and TRBJ1-1; tentative D call: TRBD1 (5 bases). Looked up from germline, CDR1 is MNHEY and CDR2 is SMNVEV (reference sequence). The CDR3 runs 12 residues. The V end lost 2 bases, the J end lost 4 bases, and 5 bases lay between the germline ends. Written as DNA, the CDR3 is TGTGCCAGCAGTTTAACAGGCACTGAAGCTTTCTTT. Translating it yields CASSLTGTEAFF.

This clone occurred many times. CDR3 in amino acids: CASSLGDSPYEQYF. The CDR3 DNA reads TGCGCCAGCAGCTTGGGGGACAGCCCCTACGAGCAGTACTTC. The rearrangement joins TRBV5-1 to TRBJ2-7, with TRBD1 matching over 7 bases. The junction had 2 bases not matched to a gene; V was cut back by 0 bases and J by 2 bases. The length of the CDR3 is 14 residues. Germline CDR1 is SGHRS and CDR2 is YFSETQ.

V and J are TRBV30 and TRBJ2-1, with TRBD2 as a possible D gene (6 bases). The CDR3 is made up of 15 amino acids. Germline V gives CDR1 GTSNPN, CDR2 SVGIG (reference sequence). The germline V and J ends were trimmed by 4 bases and 5 bases, with 18 bases remaining between them. This CDR3 reads CAWNSPGAANNEQFF. CDR3 in DNA: TGTGCCTGGAACTCTCCGGGAGCGGCCAACAATGAGCAGTTCTTC.

The chain combines TRBV7-3 with TRBJ2-2; possible D gene TRBD1, 8 bases. V lost 4 bases and J lost 1, with 13 bases in between. CDR1 and CDR2 (germline): SGHTA, FQGTGA. This CDR3 spans 16 amino acids. CDR3 sequence: CASSSQGGLNTGELFF. The DNA for the CDR3 is TGTGCCAGCAGCTCACAGGGGGGGCTGAACACCGGGGAGCTGTTTTTT.

J is TRBJ2-7 and V is TRBV27; possibly TRBD2 for D (5 bases). Per the germline V gene, CDR1 is MNHEY and CDR2 is SMNVEV (reference sequence). The CDR3 is 15 amino acids. The V and J ends lost 4 bases and 5 bases respectively, with 18 bases between them. CDR3 sequence (DNA): TGTGCCAGCAGTTCGCCACTAGGAGGTCCGAACGAGCAGTACTTC. Its protein is CASSSPLGGPNEQYF.